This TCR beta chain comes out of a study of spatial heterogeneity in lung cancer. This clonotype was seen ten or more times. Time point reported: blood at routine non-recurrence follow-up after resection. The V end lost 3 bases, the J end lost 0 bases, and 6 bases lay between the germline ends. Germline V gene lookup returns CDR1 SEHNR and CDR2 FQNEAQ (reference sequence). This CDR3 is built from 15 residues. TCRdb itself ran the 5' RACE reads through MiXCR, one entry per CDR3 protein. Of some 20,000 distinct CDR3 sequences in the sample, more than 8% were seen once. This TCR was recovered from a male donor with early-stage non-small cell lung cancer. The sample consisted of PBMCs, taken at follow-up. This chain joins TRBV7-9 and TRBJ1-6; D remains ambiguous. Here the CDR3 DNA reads TGTGCCAGCAGCTTCCCGGGCTCCTATAATTCACCCCTCCACTTT. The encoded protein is CASSFPGSYNSPLHF.